Listed here is a single TCR beta chain. Looked up from germline, CDR1 is SGDLS and CDR2 is YYNGEE. The CDR3 is made up of 14 amino acids. J was trimmed by 6 bases and V by 4 bases; bases with no gene match: 9. Here immunoSEQ multiplex PCR was the method, and the copy in TCRdb shows in-frame clones only, minus some. This table has under 300,000 clones, over 75% appearing once. This entry is derived from a study of blood T cell repertoires in COVID-19. Study details: Acute-phase and convalescent COVID-19 samples originated in the United States, Italy and Spain. In each case, the material was cDNA or gDNA derived from T cells, B-cell-depleted T cells, or PBMCs.

The rearrangement joins TRBV9 to TRBJ2-7; 8 bases line up with TRBD1. The sample comprised peripheral blood. The source of this sequence is a woman aged 40 to 50 who had recovered from COVID-19. The CDR3 region has the DNA TGTGCCAGCAGCCCCCAGGGGGCGTCCCTCGAGCAGTACTTC. Its protein is CASSPQGASLEQYF.